This TCR beta chain was recovered during a study of radiotherapy plus CTLA-4 blockade in lung cancer (dated by TCRdb to the late 2010s). For the study in its entirety: Among the enrolled patients, about 20% had an objective response, and about 30% reached disease control.

Points the paper makes about the study in general: After treatment with radiotherapy and ipilimumab, TCR clones that originated in tumors expanded in peripheral blood. The strongest predictors of response, as reported, were early dynamic changes in blood T cell clones along with a rise in serum interferon-beta after radiation.

The study evaluated CTLA-4 blockade (ipilimumab) given together with focal radiation therapy in patients who had chemo-refractory metastatic non-small-cell lung cancer. Remarks on this clone: This receptor's antigen is unknown. No quality values exist for individual bases; no much larger clone is one base distant.

The cysteine opens and the phenylalanine closes a CDR3 of 17 amino acids. Just the 51-base CDR3 DNA is kept, in frame starting at base 1. V loses 2 bases at its end and J loses 0 bases; junction bases beyond the gene matches: 4. The germline V gene sets CDR1 to SGHVS and CDR2 to FNYEAQ. Library creation used the immunoSEQ multiplex PCR assay. Sourced from immuneACCESS, this table was stored by TCRdb with only in-frame sequences that have V and J called. A share of the clones is absent; for the studies checked, an unresolved V gene accounts for under half, and the remainder has no known explanation. This sample holds about 51,000 clones; about 76% were observed only once. The top ten clonotypes cover about 2.4% of the sample.

The rearranged segments are TRBV7-6 and TRBJ2-2; 9 nucleotides in the junction match TRBD2. The clonotype was recovered from a human donor with non-small cell lung cancer whose response to radiotherapy plus ipilimumab could not be evaluated. The sample here was peripheral blood, taken from a patient treated with radiotherapy plus ipilimumab. The CDR3 reads CASSLRTSVSNTGELFF. The sequenced DNA: TGTGCCAGCAGCTTAAGGACTAGCGTATCGAACACCGGGGAGCTGTTTTTT.